These 12 T cell receptor beta chains share one sample of origin, sequenced in a study of identical twins. Each CDR3 protein is one row after TCRdb ran MiXCR on the 5' RACE reads. The profile shows nearly 650,000 distinct CDR3 sequences, 7.1% of them singletons. The sample also formed part of further work on yellow fever vaccine responses in identical twins.

Sequencing was performed on PBMCs. Every receptor here comes from a woman aged 18-29 years in good health.

The rearrangement uses TRBV3-1 and TRBJ2-5; TRBD2 aligns across 9 bases. Germline-derived CDR1 and CDR2 are LGHDT and YNNKEL (reference sequence). The CDR3 consists of 15 residues. Germline trimming cut 4 bases from V and 4 bases from J; bases unmatched to any gene: 7. DNA for the CDR3: TGTGCCAGCAGCCTGACTAGCGGTGGAGGAGAGACCCAGTACTTC. Translation gives CASSLTSGGGETQYF.

The chain links TRBV19 to TRBJ1-4; no definite D call. The V gene lost 11 bases and the J gene lost 3 bases, with 13 bases spanning the gap. Germline-derived CDR1 and CDR2 are LNHDA and SQIVND (reference sequence). This CDR3 region has 13 residues. The CDR3 nucleotides read TGTGCCGCGTCCGTCAGCGCTAATGAAAAACTGTTTTTT. This encodes CAASVSANEKLFF.

The sample holds a few counts of this clonotype. The chain joins TRBV6-4 to TRBJ2-1; TRBD2 matches at 12 bases. CDR3 length: 16 amino acids. V gave up 0 bases and J gave up 7 bases; unmatched junction bases: 4. The germline V gene encodes CDR1 MRHNA and CDR2 SNTAGT. CDR3 sequence (DNA): TGTGCCAGCAGTGACTCGACTAGCGGGAGAAGGAATGAGCAGTTCTTC. This sequence encodes CASSDSTSGRRNEQFF.

This clonotype showed up many times. The rearrangement joins TRBV12-3 or TRBV12-4 to TRBJ1-5, with D possibly being TRBD1 (5 bases). The CDR3 consists of 15 residues. V lost 5 bases and J lost 6, with 17 bases in between. The DNA of the CDR3 is TGTGCCAGCAGTACCCGACTGGACGGGGGTCAGCCCCAGCATTTT. Translated: CASSTRLDGGQPQHF.

This chain links TRBV12-3 or TRBV12-4 with TRBJ2-7, with 15 bases identical to TRBD2. V lost 5 bases to trimming and J lost 3 bases; unmatched junction nucleotides: 14. The CDR3 is 19 residues long. CDR3 in DNA: TGTGCCAGCAGTGCTTCCATGGGGACTAGCGGGAGGAGTGGCTACGAGCAGTACTTC. It translates to CASSASMGTSGRSGYEQYF.

This clonotype occurred many times. The chain combines TRBV4-1 with TRBJ2-1; D is uncertain. Per the germline V gene, CDR1 is MGHRA and CDR2 is YSYEKL. CDR3 size: 13 residues. Trimming took off 1 base at V and 7 bases at J, with 8 bases between the two ends. CDR3 loop: CASSQVRTNEQFF. The CDR3 nucleotides read TGCGCCAGCAGCCAAGTTAGGACGAATGAGCAGTTCTTC.

The genes are TRBV11-2 and TRBJ2-2; the match to TRBD2 covers 11 bases. After removal of 5 bases from V and 0 bases from J, the junction contained 8 bases not matched to a gene. The V gene's germline CDR1 is SGHAT and CDR2 FQNNGV. This CDR3 spans 18 amino acids. CDR3 region: CASSRPGLAETNTGELFF. CDR3 in DNA: TGTGCCAGCAGCCGTCCGGGACTAGCGGAAACGAACACCGGGGAGCTGTTTTTT. The variable domain in full, completed from reference TRBV11-2 and TRBJ2-2, reads EAGVAQSPRYKIIEKRQSVAFWCNPISGHATLYWYQQILGQGPKLLIQFQNNGVVDDSQLPKDRFSAERLKGVDSTLKIQPAKLEDSAVYLCASSRPGLAETNTGELFFGEGSRLTVL.

V and J are TRBV4-1 and TRBJ2-5, with 9 bases matching TRBD1. V lost 4 bases, J lost 4 bases, and 13 bases stayed unmatched. The CDR3 covers 17 residues. Germline loops: CDR1 MGHRA, CDR2 YSYEKL. The DNA of the CDR3 is TGCGCCAGCAGCCCGATCGGCCGGACAGGGGTAGCAGAGACCCAGTACTTC. It yields the protein CASSPIGRTGVAETQYF.

In this sample, this clonotype turned up many times. This chain joins TRBV5-1 and TRBJ2-2; the D gene is possibly TRBD1 (5 bases). The CDR3 has 15 residues. V lost 5 bases and J 6 bases, leaving 17 bases between the germline ends. Per the germline V gene, CDR1 is SGHRS and CDR2 is YFSETQ. DNA for the CDR3: TGCGCCAGCAGTTCCTCGGACACCTCCCCCGGGGAGCTGTTTTTT. Translation gives CASSSSDTSPGELFF.

This clonotype was seen at least ten times. The V and J genes are TRBV24-1 and TRBJ2-5; 7 nucleotides line up with TRBD1. V dropped 2 bases and J dropped 3; count of bases not matched to a gene: 11. Germline V gives CDR1 KGHDR, CDR2 SFDVKD. CDR3 size: 17 residues. The CDR3 here is CATSDYQEQGSEETQYF. The CDR3 nucleotides are TGTGCCACCAGTGATTACCAAGAACAGGGGTCGGAAGAGACCCAGTACTTC.

There are a few counts of this clonotype. The rearrangement joins TRBV29-1 to TRBJ2-6, with D unresolved. There are 12 residues in the CDR3. Deletions cut 4 bases from V and 3 bases from J, with 4 bases between. Germline CDR1 reads SQVTM; CDR2 reads ANQGSEA. The CDR3 loop is CSVGSGANVLTF. The DNA for the CDR3 is TGCAGCGTTGGAAGTGGGGCCAACGTCCTGACTTTC. Complete variable domain (other parts from reference TRBV29-1 and TRBJ2-6): SAVISQKPSRDICQRGTSLTIQCQVDSQVTMMFWYRQQPGQSLTLIATANQGSEATYESGFVIDKFPISRPNLTFSTLTVSNMSPEDSSIYLCSVGSGANVLTFGAGSRLTVL.

The chain joins TRBV12-3 or TRBV12-4 to TRBJ2-1; 11 nucleotides match TRBD2. The length of the CDR3 is 13 residues. The trim removed 3 bases at V and 14 bases at J, leaving 6 bases unmatched. The CDR3 nucleotides are TGTGCCAGCAGTTTGACTAGCGGGGTCCACAAGTTCTTC. Translating it yields CASSLTSGVHKFF.